A single sample gave rise to the 24 T cell receptor beta chains below, sequenced in a study of T-cell reconstitution after alpha-beta-depleted transplantation in children. For TCRbeta, the library was prepared with unique molecular identifiers. TCRdb ran MiXCR on the PCR reads and lists one entry per CDR3 protein. This table holds 600,000 to 700,000 distinct CDR3 sequences, approximately 14% found once. The sequencing here drew on PBMCs, taken before TCRalphabeta/CD19-depleted stem cell transplant. Receptors were obtained from a girl aged 2 to 10 with congenital amegakaryocytic thrombocytopenia, due to receive a stem cell transplant.

This clonotype was seen repeatedly, ten times or more. This rearrangement joins TRBV3-1 to TRBJ2-7; TRBD2 matches 10 bases. The CDR3 length is 16 residues. Looked up from germline, CDR1 is LGHDT and CDR2 is YNNKEL (reference sequence). J lost 4 bases, V lost 0 bases, and 6 bases had no gene match. The CDR3 here is CASSQEGLAGEYEQYF. In nucleotides, the CDR3 is TGTGCCAGCAGCCAAGAAGGTCTAGCGGGAGAATACGAGCAGTACTTC.

The V call is TRBV5-1, the J call TRBJ2-1; TRBD2 agrees at 14 bases. This CDR3 region has 15 residues. The V gene's germline CDR1 is SGHRS and CDR2 YFSETQ. V was pared by 3 bases and J by 10 bases, with 6 bases of the junction left unmatched. CDR3 sequence (DNA): TGCGCCAGCAGCTCTGGACTAGCGGGAGGCGCAGAGCAGTTCTTC. It is translated as CASSSGLAGGAEQFF.

This clonotype was seen a few times. V usage is TRBV12-3 or TRBV12-4 and J usage is TRBJ2-2; D call uncertain. V shed 0 bases and J shed 8 bases, with 7 bases lying between them. The CDR3 sequence is 13 residues long. The CDR3 DNA is TGTGCCAGCAGTTTAGCCTCCGGAGGGGAGCTGTTTTTT. Protein product: CASSLASGGELFF.

This clonotype was recorded a few times. The rearrangement uses TRBV29-1 and TRBJ2-1; unclear D gene. The length of the CDR3 is 12 residues. V shed 2 bases and J shed 4 bases, with 6 bases lying between them. The germline V gene has CDR1 SQVTM and CDR2 ANQGSEA. The CDR3 is CSVEIKYNEQFF. The DNA for the CDR3 is TGCAGCGTTGAAATTAAATACAATGAGCAGTTCTTC.

This clonotype was seen ten or more times. The chain recombines TRBV5-6 with TRBJ1-5; TRBD1 is a possible D gene (5 bases). The CDR3 has 14 residues. Germline lookup yields CDR1 SGHDT and CDR2 YYEEEE. Deletions cut 4 bases from V and 6 bases from J, with 14 bases between. The CDR3 spells CASSRTPEFQPQHF. In nucleotides, the CDR3 is TGTGCCAGCAGCCGGACACCGGAATTTCAGCCCCAGCATTTT.

This clonotype came up many times. The chain combines TRBV4-1 with TRBJ2-5; 13 bases align to TRBD2. The CDR3 runs 15 residues. CDR1 is MGHRA, CDR2 YSYEKL, per germline. V shed 5 bases and J 3 bases; nucleotides not matched to a gene: 3. CDR3 DNA: TGCGCCAGCAGCGAAGGACTAGCGGGAGAAGAGACCCAGTACTTC. Its translation is CASSEGLAGEETQYF.

By proportion, this clonotype is medium-sized (0.01 to 0.1%). The J gene is TRBJ2-5, the V gene TRBV4-1; D possibly matches TRBD1 or TRBD2 (5 bases each). Germline V lookup: CDR1 MGHRA, CDR2 YSYEKL. V was pared by 2 bases and J by 7 bases, with 14 bases between. The CDR3 runs 14 residues. The CDR3 coding sequence is TGCGCCAGCAGCCAAAAGATTGGGGGATGGACCCAGTACTTC. As protein: CASSQKIGGWTQYF.

This clonotype was picked up many times. V gene TRBV13 combines with J gene TRBJ2-1; D unresolved. Trimming left V 4 bases short and J 0 bases short, with 10 bases between. This CDR3 has 15 amino acids. Germline V CDR1 and CDR2: PRHDT, FYEKMQ (reference sequence). The CDR3 DNA reads TGTGCCAGCAGCTCCTCGTATACCTCCTACAATGAGCAGTTCTTC. It codes for CASSSSYTSYNEQFF. The variable domain in full, with the rest retrieved from reference TRBV13 and TRBJ2-1, is AAGVIQSPRHLIKEKRETATLKCYPIPRHDTVYWYQQGPGQDPQFLISFYEKMQSDKGSIPDRFSAQQFSDYHSELNMSSLELGDSALYFCASSSSYTSYNEQFFGPGTRLTVL.

Of note for this clonotype: A much more abundant neighbour one base away suggests this may be a read error. The rearrangement uses TRBV6-1 and TRBJ1-2; no reliable D call. The V gene's germline CDR1 is MNHNS and CDR2 SASEGT. The CDR3 covers 13 residues. V was clipped by 11 bases and J by 7 bases, with 20 bases between them. CDR3 sequence: CASRRGRKSGYTF. The CDR3 DNA is TGTGCCTCCCGGAGAGGGAGGAAGAGTGGCTACACCTTC.

This clonotype was seen at least ten times. V usage is TRBV29-1 and J usage is TRBJ2-1, with TRBD2 matching 7 bases. Germline lookup yields CDR1 SQVTM and CDR2 ANQGSEA. Trimming cost V 0 bases and J 2 bases; bases outside gene matches: 10. This CDR3 comprises 17 residues. For the CDR3, the DNA is TGCAGCGTTGAAGATAGATCGTGGCGGGAGACCTACAATGAGCAGTTCTTC. Encoded protein: CSVEDRSWRETYNEQFF.

This clonotype was counted between two and nine times. This chain joins TRBV7-8 and TRBJ2-3; D possibly corresponds to TRBD2 (5 bases). The CDR3 is 17 amino acids. The germline V gene encodes CDR1 SGHVS and CDR2 FQNEAQ. V was pared by 5 bases and J by 2 bases, with 20 bases between. The CDR3 protein is CASSEGITRIHTDTQYF. The DNA for the CDR3 is TGTGCCAGCAGCGAAGGAATAACTAGGATTCACACAGATACGCAGTATTTT.

This clonotype appeared a few times. The chain uses TRBV5-1 and TRBJ2-3; TRBD2 aligns across 10 bases. V lost 4 bases and J lost 4; bases outside the gene matches: 6. This CDR3 spans 15 amino acids. Germline V gene data show CDR1 as SGHRS and CDR2 as YFSETQ. CDR3 bases: TGCGCCAGCAGCGTGACTAGCGGGCTTTCAGATACGCAGTATTTT. It specifies CASSVTSGLSDTQYF.

This chain uses TRBV7-3 with TRBJ2-3; 10 positions match TRBD2. Germline CDR1 SGHTA, CDR2 FQGTGA. The trim removed 0 bases at V and 6 bases at J, leaving 9 bases unmatched. The CDR3 has 17 residues. The CDR3 sequence: CASSLTTLAGAWDTQYF. CDR3 in DNA: TGTGCCAGCAGCTTAACGACGCTAGCGGGAGCATGGGATACGCAGTATTTT.

This clonotype was detected only a few times. V gene TRBV20-1 combines with J gene TRBJ2-3, with no clear D. V shed 4 bases and J shed 0 bases, with 8 bases lying between them. This CDR3 is built from 13 residues. The germline gives CDR1 DFQATT, CDR2 SNEGSKA (reference sequence). CDR3 DNA sequence: TGCAGTGCTACACATCTTAGCACAGATACGCAGTATTTT. Its protein is CSATHLSTDTQYF.

This clonotype was counted ten times or more. The chain has TRBV20-1 and TRBJ2-7, with 11 bases identical to TRBD2. There are 15 residues in the CDR3. Germline V gives CDR1 DFQATT, CDR2 SNEGSKA (reference sequence). J lost 6 bases, V lost 6 bases, and 13 bases had no gene match. The CDR3 sequence: CSATAETSGKFEQYF. The CDR3 DNA reads as TGCAGTGCAACCGCAGAGACTAGCGGGAAGTTCGAGCAGTACTTC.

This clonotype was detected ten times or more. The chain joins TRBV20-1 to TRBJ2-2; TRBD2 matches at 14 bases. V shed 3 bases, J shed 5 bases, and the junction held 8 bases outside the gene matches. Germline loops: CDR1 DFQATT, CDR2 SNEGSKA (reference sequence). The length of the CDR3 is 17 residues. DNA of the CDR3: TGCAGTGCTAGGTTTCCCGGGACTAGCGGGAGAACCGGGGAGCTGTTTTTT. The encoded protein is CSARFPGTSGRTGELFF.

CDR3 in amino acids: CASSEALGGPLLNEQFF. CDR3 sequence (DNA): TGTGCCAGCAGTGAAGCTTTAGGAGGACCACTTTTGAATGAGCAGTTCTTC. The V call is TRBV2, the J call TRBJ2-1, with D possibly matching TRBD2 (5 bases). This CDR3 is 17 amino acids long. V was cut by 0 bases and J by 7 bases, with 19 bases left in between. Per germline, CDR1 SNHLY and CDR2 FYNNEI.

The V call is TRBV20-1, the J call TRBJ2-6, with 7 bases matching TRBD1. The CDR3 runs 16 residues. CDR1 DFQATT and CDR2 SNEGSKA come from the germline V gene (reference sequence). V shed 6 bases and J 0 bases; nucleotides not matched to a gene: 8. The CDR3 reads CSAWTGTSSGANVLTF. For the CDR3, the DNA is TGCAGTGCCTGGACAGGCACGAGCTCTGGGGCCAACGTCCTGACTTTC.

This clonotype has a count of ten or more. This chain joins TRBV5-1 and TRBJ2-1; D is uncertain. The CDR3 has 12 residues. CDR1 is SGHRS and CDR2 is YFSETQ in the germline V gene. Trimming shortened V by 5 bases and J by 5 bases, and 8 bases separated the two germline ends. The CDR3 loop is CASSAENNEQFF. The CDR3 bases are TGCGCCAGCAGTGCGGAGAACAATGAGCAGTTCTTC.

In its sample, this clonotype was seen a few times. This chain links TRBV29-1 with TRBJ2-1; 9 bases line up with TRBD2. V was pared by 6 bases and J by 6 bases, with 9 bases of the junction left unmatched. The germline CDR1 and CDR2 sequences are SQVTM and ANQGSEA. The CDR3 extends over 14 amino acids. This CDR3 is CSVLGGRGSNEQFF. The CDR3 DNA reads TGCAGCGTCCTAGGCGGGAGGGGGAGCAATGAGCAGTTCTTC.

The chain recombines TRBV7-2 with TRBJ2-1, with TRBD2 identical over 13 bases. Germline CDR1 and CDR2: SGHTA and FQGNSA. The CDR3 is 17 residues long. The ends lost 1 base at V and 10 bases at J; junction bases unmatched: 10. The CDR3 nucleotides read TGTGCCAGCAGCTTAGGAACCGGGACTAGCGGGATGGGGGAGCAGTTCTTC. Amino acids: CASSLGTGTSGMGEQFF.

This clonotype showed up many times. The gene calls are TRBV5-1 and TRBJ2-1; 8 bases agree with TRBD2. V gave up 4 bases and J gave up 3 bases; unmatched junction bases: 6. Germline assignment: CDR1 SGHRS and CDR2 YFSETQ. This CDR3 region has 15 residues. CDR3 DNA sequence: TGCGCCAGCAGCGCGGGACTAGGGGACTACAATGAGCAGTTCTTC. It specifies CASSAGLGDYNEQFF.

This clonotype was picked up many times. This chain links TRBV27 with TRBJ2-1; 15 bases agree with TRBD2. J lost 4 bases, V lost 2 bases, and 0 bases had no gene match. CDR1 is MNHEY and CDR2 is SMNVEV in the germline V gene (reference sequence). The CDR3 has 16 amino acids. The CDR3, as DNA: TGTGCCAGCAGTTTAGGGACTAGCGGGAGGTACAATGAGCAGTTCTTC. Its translation is CASSLGTSGRYNEQFF.

This clonotype was counted ten times or more. The CDR3 DNA is TGCAGCGTAGGGACAGGATCCGAGCAGTACTTC. Its translation: CSVGTGSEQYF. V gene TRBV29-1 combines with J gene TRBJ2-7, with 8 bases aligning to TRBD1. Germline-derived CDR1 and CDR2 are SQVTM and ANQGSEA. CDR3 length: 11 amino acids. V trimming: 6 bases; J trimming: 6 bases; junction bases outside the gene matches: 4.